Listed here are 17 T cell receptor beta chains from one sample, sequenced in a study of T cells in Graves' hyperthyroidism and ophthalmopathy. RNA transcripts provided the source from which TCR beta CDR3 regions were amplified. Using the HTBI primer set, a first-round RT-PCR was run on the TCR CDR3. TCRdb reprocessed the multiplex PCR reads with MiXCR, giving one entry per CDR3 protein. The data show under 750,000 distinct CDR3 sequences, under 20% seen once. Sequencing was carried out using blood. The receptors stem from a woman aged 45 to 65 with Graves' hyperthyroidism that later progressed to Graves' ophthalmopathy.

This clonotype has more than one count but fewer than ten. The chain is built from TRBV4-1 and TRBJ2-1, with 7 bases identical to TRBD1. This CDR3 has 16 residues. Germline trimming cut 4 bases from V and 0 bases from J; bases unmatched to any gene: 6. Looked up from germline, CDR1 is MGHRA and CDR2 is YSYEKL. CDR3 protein: CASSRQQGNSYNEQFF. DNA for the CDR3: TGCGCCAGCAGCCGCCAACAGGGGAACTCCTACAATGAGCAGTTCTTC.

The chain has TRBV12-3 or TRBV12-4 and TRBJ2-1; tentatively, D is TRBD1 or TRBD2 (6 bases each). The CDR3 extends over 12 amino acids. The V and J ends lost 9 bases and 5 bases respectively, with 11 bases between them. CDR3 DNA sequence: TGTGCCAGTTTAGGGGGGCACAATGAGCAGTTCTTC. Its translation is CASLGGHNEQFF.

This clonotype has at least ten counts. This chain links TRBV30 with TRBJ2-7; D is uncertain. The CDR3 has 12 residues. Germline values: CDR1 GTSNPN, CDR2 SVGIG (reference sequence). V lost 3 bases to trimming and J lost 3 bases, with 9 bases between them. DNA of the CDR3: TGTGCCTGGAGCACTGGTATCTACGAGCAGTACTTC. Translating gives CAWSTGIYEQYF.

This clonotype was counted many times. The V call is TRBV10-3, the J call TRBJ1-1; maybe TRBD1 (6 bases). This CDR3 has 14 amino acids. Trimming pared 6 bases from V and 1 base from J, leaving 12 bases between. Per the germline V gene, CDR1 is ENHRY and CDR2 is SYGVKD. The chain's CDR3 is CAIRDGTQNTEAFF. The CDR3 DNA follows: TGTGCCATCAGGGACGGGACACAGAACACTGAAGCTTTCTTT.

This clonotype was observed a few times. This sequence joins TRBV4-1 and TRBJ2-7; D may be TRBD1 (5 bases). The V end lost 0 bases, the J end lost 2 bases, and 14 bases lay between the germline ends. The CDR3 sequence is 16 residues long. Germline CDR1 and CDR2: MGHRA and YSYEKL. The CDR3 region is CASSQDPGRVAYEQYF. DNA for the CDR3: TGCGCCAGCAGCCAAGACCCGGGCAGGGTTGCCTACGAGCAGTACTTC.

This clonotype was recorded many times. The chain recombines TRBV7-2 with TRBJ2-7; D possibly matches TRBD1 or TRBD2 (5 bases each). This CDR3 has 16 residues. Trimming took off 2 bases at V and 6 bases at J, with 20 bases between the two ends. In germline, CDR1 is SGHTA, CDR2 FQGNSA. The chain's CDR3 is CASSLWPVTVAGEQYF. In DNA form, the CDR3 reads TGTGCCAGCAGCTTATGGCCCGTGACAGTCGCGGGCGAGCAGTACTTC.

This clonotype was picked up many times. The genes are TRBV5-1 and TRBJ2-5, with unresolved D. The CDR3 is made up of 14 amino acids. Trimming stripped 0 bases from V and 2 bases from J, with 8 bases between. In germline, CDR1 is SGHRS, CDR2 YFSETQ. CDR3 protein: CASSLDTMQETQYF. Written as DNA, the CDR3 is TGCGCCAGCAGCTTGGACACGATGCAAGAGACCCAGTACTTC.

The gene calls are TRBV30 and TRBJ1-2; D gene unclear. Per the germline V gene, CDR1 is GTSNPN and CDR2 is SVGIG (reference sequence). V was clipped by 2 bases and J by 0 bases, with 13 bases between them. The CDR3 sequence is 15 residues long. DNA of the CDR3: TGTGCCTGGAGTATTCGGGGAGCCTCTAACTATGGCTACACCTTC. Protein: CAWSIRGASNYGYTF.

Notes on this clonotype: This may stem from a read error, because a much larger clone lies one nucleotide away. This chain joins TRBV11-2 and TRBJ1-1, with TRBD1 matching over 8 bases. This CDR3 region has 18 residues. CDR1 and CDR2 (germline): SGHAT, FQNNGV. In nucleotides, the CDR3 is TGTGCCAGCGGCTTAGATTTCCAGGGGGCGGCGATAGGAACTGAAGCTTTCTTT. Translating it yields CASGLDFQGAAIGTEAFF.

For this clonotype: Possible read error: a much larger clone is one base away. The V and J genes are TRBV6-2 or TRBV6-3 and TRBJ1-6; 12 bases line up with TRBD1. V lost 5 bases to trimming and J lost 7 bases; unmatched junction nucleotides: 12. This CDR3 comprises 18 residues. Germline V gene data show CDR1 as MNHEY and CDR2 as SVGEGT. As DNA, the CDR3 is TGTGCCAGCAGTACCGGGACAGGGGGCTTAAATTCGAATTCACCCCTCCACTTT. It translates to CASSTGTGGLNSNSPLHF.

There are many counts of this clonotype. The rearrangement uses TRBV20-1 and TRBJ1-1, with a possible D match to TRBD1 (6 bases). Per germline, CDR1 DFQATT and CDR2 SNEGSKA (reference sequence). V lost 5 bases and J lost 1, with 11 bases in between. There are 13 residues in the CDR3. The CDR3 DNA sequence: TGCAGTGCTGTCAGGGGCGGGAACACTGAAGCTTTCTTT. Translation: CSAVRGGNTEAFF.

The chain is built from TRBV2 and TRBJ1-1; D is undetermined. The germline V and J ends were trimmed by 4 bases and 4 bases, with 13 bases remaining between them. CDR1 and CDR2 (germline): SNHLY, FYNNEI. CDR3 length equals 14 residues. CDR3 region: CASSARFPGTEAFF. The CDR3 nucleotides are TGTGCCAGCAGTGCGAGGTTCCCGGGCACTGAAGCTTTCTTT.

This clonotype was counted a few times. The V call is TRBV5-4, the J call TRBJ2-3; D possibly corresponds to TRBD2 (6 bases). Trimming shortened V by 4 bases and J by 3 bases, and 18 bases separated the two germline ends. The CDR3 has 16 amino acids. Germline-derived CDR1 and CDR2 are SGHNT and YYREEE (reference sequence). For the CDR3, the DNA is TGTGCCAGCAGCCGGCCCGGGACTGGAGGGACAGATACGCAGTATTTT. It specifies CASSRPGTGGTDTQYF.

The chain combines TRBV19 with TRBJ1-5; possibly TRBD1 for D (6 bases). V was trimmed by 2 bases and J by 11 bases, leaving 16 bases between them. Germline CDR1 reads LNHDA; CDR2 reads SQIVND (reference sequence). The CDR3 length is 14 residues. The CDR3 bases are TGTGCCAGTAGTATATTCACAGGGAGTTCTTCCCAGCATTTT. Protein sequence: CASSIFTGSSSQHF.

The J gene is TRBJ2-7, the V gene TRBV20-1, with a tentative D call TRBD2 (6 bases). The V gene's germline CDR1 is DFQATT and CDR2 SNEGSKA (reference sequence). Trimming shortened V by 1 base and J by 4 bases, and 17 bases separated the two germline ends. The CDR3 totals 15 residues. The CDR3 sequence is CSARGESGRKYEQYF. The CDR3 nucleotides read TGCAGTGCTAGAGGCGAATCAGGGAGGAAGTACGAGCAGTACTTC.

The V gene is TRBV5-1, the J gene TRBJ2-3, with D unclear. CDR3 size: 15 residues. Trimming stripped 5 bases from V and 1 base from J, with 14 bases between. Germline CDR1 SGHRS, CDR2 YFSETQ. CDR3 protein: CASRKPYRGTDTQYF. In DNA form, the CDR3 reads TGCGCCAGCAGGAAACCGTATCGGGGCACAGATACGCAGTATTTT.

In its sample, this clonotype was seen many times. The junction differs from germline at one of its ends, possibly a read error. V and J are TRBV11-3 and TRBJ2-1; 13 bases are shared with TRBD2. CDR1 and CDR2 (germline): SGHNT, YENEEA. This CDR3 has 15 residues. The CDR3 DNA is TGTACCAGCAGCGGGACTAGCGGGGATATGAATGAGCAGTTCTTC. It codes for CTSSGTSGDMNEQFF.